This entry is about one TCR beta chain. Its antigen is still unknown. This record belongs to a study of identical twins. Study-level findings and limits: The study found excess low generation probability among twin-shared out-of-frame alpha sequences. Models, which agreed with sharing between unrelated individuals, nonetheless underestimated the out-of-frame TCR alpha sharing seen in monozygotic twins. Fewer insertions marked abundant cord blood beta clonotypes; young adult naive trended weakly, memory not at all.

TCRdb reanalysed the 5' RACE reads using MiXCR and keeps one entry per CDR3 protein. The sample lists 690,000 or so distinct CDR3 sequences; 5.5% to 6.5% were seen once. CDR1 is SEHNR, CDR2 FQNEAQ, per germline (reference sequence). Deletions cut 1 base from V and 9 bases from J, with 16 bases between. This CDR3 has 15 amino acids. The sample was naive T cells sorted from blood. This receptor was identified in a man between 18 and 29 years old in good health. The rearrangement joins TRBV7-9 to TRBJ2-1, with D uncertain. CDR3 coding DNA: TGTGCCAGCAGCTTAGAGGGTATGGTAGGCGGTGAGCAGTTCTTC. Translated: CASSLEGMVGGEQFF.